Presented here are 7 T cell receptor beta chains from one specimen sequenced in a study of Tregs in tolerant kidney transplant recipients. Measured with immunoSEQ multiplex PCR; TCRdb has only the in-frame clones, and not every one. The sample shows some 55,000 clones, around 85% of them seen only once. The sample in question was Tregs from blood, obtained before the transplant. Every receptor here comes from a human donor who received a combined kidney and bone marrow transplant.

This sequence joins TRBV11-3 and TRBJ1-1; TRBD1 matches 10 bases. The V gene's germline CDR1 is SGHNT and CDR2 YENEEA. The CDR3 loop spans 14 amino acids. J was trimmed by 4 bases and V by 5 bases; bases with no gene match: 4. Here the CDR3 reads CASSPGQGSTEAFF. The DNA of the CDR3 is TGTGCCAGCAGCCCGGGACAGGGGAGCACTGAAGCTTTCTTT.

This chain connects TRBV5-6 to TRBJ1-1; TRBD1 might be the D (6 bases). Between the trimmed V and J ends, which lost 2 bases and 5 bases, there was a span of 10 bases. Germline assignment: CDR1 SGHDT and CDR2 YYEEEE. CDR3 length: 13 amino acids. The CDR3 nucleotides are TGTGCCAGCAGCTTCGGAACAGGGACTGAAGCTTTCTTT. As protein: CASSFGTGTEAFF.

V is TRBV11-2 and J is TRBJ1-4; 8 positions agree with TRBD1. The V segment lost 1 base and the J segment 2 bases; nucleotides outside the gene matches: 9. This CDR3 is built from 18 residues. Germline CDR1 reads SGHAT; CDR2 reads FQNNGV. The CDR3 coding sequence is TGTGCCAGCAGCTTAGGTGACAGGGGATTAGCGACTAATGAAAAACTGTTTTTT. It encodes CASSLGDRGLATNEKLFF.

This clone was observed a handful of times. This chain uses TRBV5-1 with TRBJ2-2; D perhaps matches TRBD1 (5 bases). CDR3 length: 14 amino acids. The V gene lost 0 bases and the J gene lost 6 bases, with 9 bases spanning the gap. Germline CDR1 is SGHRS and CDR2 is YFSETQ. CDR3 region: CASSLVGVAGELFF. The CDR3 DNA follows: TGCGCCAGCAGCTTGGTAGGGGTTGCCGGGGAGCTGTTTTTT.

The V call is TRBV5-1, the J call TRBJ2-4; D unclear. V was trimmed by 0 bases and J by 3 bases, leaving 7 bases between them. Germline V CDR1 and CDR2: SGHRS, YFSETQ. CDR3 length: 14 residues. CDR3: CASSLEAFKNIQYF. The CDR3 DNA reads as TGCGCCAGCAGCTTGGAGGCATTCAAAAACATTCAGTACTTC.

The chain combines TRBV5-1 with TRBJ2-5; 8 nucleotides match TRBD2. Germline lookup yields CDR1 SGHRS and CDR2 YFSETQ. V shed 4 bases and J 1 base; nucleotides not matched to a gene: 6. The CDR3 runs to 15 residues. In DNA form, the CDR3 reads TGCGCCAGCAGCCCTGGCGGGGGGATCCAAGAGACCCAGTACTTC. Residues: CASSPGGGIQETQYF.

The chain carries TRBV19 and TRBJ1-1, with D hard to call. V dropped 3 bases and J dropped 3 bases, with 8 bases sitting between them. This CDR3 comprises 13 residues. CDR1 and CDR2 (germline): LNHDA, SQIVND (reference sequence). The CDR3 reads CASSMRRDTEAFF. CDR3 nucleotides: TGTGCCAGTAGTATGAGGAGAGACACTGAAGCTTTCTTT.